This TCR beta chain was sequenced during a study of technical replicates of blood from a few donors. The assay was immunoSEQ multiplex PCR, and TCRdb's table has in-frame clones only and misses some. The sample yields fewer than 95,000 clones, 90% to 95% seen once. The specimen sequenced was T cells isolated from PBMCs. This clonotype was sampled from a human donor in good health.

Written as DNA, the CDR3 is TGTGCCAGCAGCCGTAGGGACAGCTATAATTCACCCCTCCACTTT. Its protein product is CASSRRDSYNSPLHF. This rearrangement joins TRBV27 to TRBJ1-6, with 7 positions matching TRBD1. Germline loops: CDR1 MNHEY, CDR2 SMNVEV (reference sequence). The ends lost 6 bases at V and 3 bases at J; junction bases unmatched: 5. The CDR3 sequence is 15 residues long.